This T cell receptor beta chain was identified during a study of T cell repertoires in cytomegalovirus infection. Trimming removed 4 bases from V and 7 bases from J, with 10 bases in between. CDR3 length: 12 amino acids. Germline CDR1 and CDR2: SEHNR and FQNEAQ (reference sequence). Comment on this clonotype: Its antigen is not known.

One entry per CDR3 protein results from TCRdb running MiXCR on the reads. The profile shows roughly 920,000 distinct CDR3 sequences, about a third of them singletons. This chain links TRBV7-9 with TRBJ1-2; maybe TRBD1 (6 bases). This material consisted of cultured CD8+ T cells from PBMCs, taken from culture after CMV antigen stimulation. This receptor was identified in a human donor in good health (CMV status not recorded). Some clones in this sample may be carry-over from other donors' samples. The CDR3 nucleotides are TGTGCCAGCAGCTCCCAGGGGTCTGGCTACACCTTC. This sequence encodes CASSSQGSGYTF. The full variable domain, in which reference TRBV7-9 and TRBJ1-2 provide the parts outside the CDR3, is DTGVSQNPRHKITKRGQNVTFRCDPISEHNRLYWYRQTLGQGPEFLTYFQNEAQLEKSRLLSDRFSAERPKGSFSTLEIQRTEQGDSAMYLCASSSQGSGYTFGSGTRLTVV.